This is a list of T cell receptor beta chains from one sample in a study of T-cell memory formation after mild COVID-19. TCRdb called the 5' RACE reads again in MiXCR, with one record for every CDR3 protein. The data show about 160,000 distinct CDR3 sequences, 25% to 40% seen once. What was sequenced was PBMCs or a T cell subset sorted from them (not recorded which). These TCRs come from an adult woman who had mild COVID-19 (a few samples of this study predate the infection). Cell type and time point are not known. CDR3s include the opening cysteine and the closing phenylalanine or tryptophan. D genes are given only for firm matches. Expanded clones are given a class, and other clones once, few, many or no size at all.

cdr3_nt,cdr3_aa,v_call,j_call,clone_size,d_call
TGCAGTGCTAGAGATGGGAGGGAGGAGGCTTTCTTT,CSARDGREEAFF,TRBV20-1,TRBJ1-1,.,.
TGTGCCTGGACACGGGGACATCGACCGGGGGCCCAGTACTTC,CAWTRGHRPGAQYF,TRBV30,TRBJ2-5,.,.
TGTGCCAGCAGCTTCCCACTGAAGGGGTTCGGGGGTAATCAGCCCCAGCATTTT,CASSFPLKGFGGNQPQHF,TRBV7-3,TRBJ1-5,.,.
TGCAGCGCCCGAGGTTACAATGAGCAGTTCTTC,CSARGYNEQFF,TRBV20-1,TRBJ2-1,many,.
TGTGCCAGCACACATCAGGCCCCCTCTGTCTATGGCTACACCTTC,CASTHQAPSVYGYTF,TRBV7-9,TRBJ1-2,few,.
TGTGCCAGCAGGCACCTCGGGGTAGCGGGGGGACCGAACACCGGGGAGCTGTTTTTT,CASRHLGVAGGPNTGELFF,TRBV6-1,TRBJ2-2,few,TRBD2
TGTGCCATCAGTGAGTTTTCAGAGGGAGCAGATACGCAGTATTTT,CAISEFSEGADTQYF,TRBV10-3,TRBJ2-3,.,.
TGTGCCAGCAGCTTATATTCTAGCGGGGTAGATGAGCAGTTCTTC,CASSLYSSGVDEQFF,TRBV7-7,TRBJ2-1,.,TRBD2
TGTGCCAGCAGCTTAGATACAGGGGGCTTCGGAAACACCATATATTTT,CASSLDTGGFGNTIYF,TRBV7-6,TRBJ1-3,.,TRBD1
TGTGCCAGCAGTTTAGAAGCAGGGTGGAACACTGAAGCTTTCTTT,CASSLEAGWNTEAFF,TRBV12-3/TRBV12-4,TRBJ1-1,.,.
TGCAGCGTTGAGACAGGGGGCAGTGAATCTGGAAACACCATATATTTT,CSVETGGSESGNTIYF,TRBV29-1,TRBJ1-3,.,TRBD1
TGTGCCAGCAGCCCAGGGACTAGCGGGGGGTCGAGAGCAGATACGCAGTATTTT,CASSPGTSGGSRADTQYF,TRBV7-9,TRBJ2-3,.,TRBD2
TGTGCCTGGAGTACAGCGGGAGGTTACGAGCAGTACTTC,CAWSTAGGYEQYF,TRBV30,TRBJ2-7,few,TRBD2
TGCGCCAGCAGCCCGATCCCAGGGGGCTTGTACCAAGAGACCCAGTACTTC,CASSPIPGGLYQETQYF,TRBV4-1,TRBJ2-5,once,TRBD1
TGCAGCGTTGGGGCCGGGACAGGGAATGAAAAACTGTTTTTT,CSVGAGTGNEKLFF,TRBV29-1,TRBJ1-4,few,TRBD1
TGTGCCAGCAGCATACCGACTACAGGCTGGGGAACAGCTGAAGCTTTCTTT,CASSIPTTGWGTAEAFF,TRBV5-5,TRBJ1-1,few,.
TGTGCCAGCAGCCAAGATGTCAGCACAGATACGCAGTATTTT,CASSQDVSTDTQYF,TRBV4-2,TRBJ2-3,many,.
TGTGCCAGCAGTAGGGACAGATCCTATGGCTACACCTTC,CASSRDRSYGYTF,TRBV12-3/TRBV12-4,TRBJ1-2,.,TRBD1
TGTGCCAGCAGCGTTATGGGGCGGGAGCAGTACTTC,CASSVMGREQYF,TRBV9,TRBJ2-7,.,.
TGTGCCAGCAGTGTAAGGGGGTTGGTGGCGGAGACCCAGTACTTC,CASSVRGLVAETQYF,TRBV6-1,TRBJ2-5,.,.
TGCGCCAGCAGCCCCCCCAGGGGTGGGGATGAGCAGTTCTTC,CASSPPRGGDEQFF,TRBV5-1,TRBJ2-1,few,.
TGTGCCAGCAGCCAAGAGCTAACAGGGGAGCAGTTCTTC,CASSQELTGEQFF,TRBV3-1,TRBJ2-1,.,.